The 8 T cell receptor beta chains listed next were all sequenced from one sample in a study of T-cell memory formation after mild COVID-19 (dated by TCRdb to about 2021). Receptor amplification or capture employed 5' RACE. The reads were generated on an Illumina NovaSeq 6000. TCRdb reran the public reads through fastp at Q25 and MiXCR, keeping productive beta chains. For every CDR3 protein sequence, its rows merge into one entry that carries the most common genes and DNA. In all, the sample holds about 470,000 distinct CDR3 sequences, and roughly 23% of those were seen once. The ten largest clonotypes hold about 12% of the sample. The sample comprised PBMCs or a T cell subset sorted from them (not recorded which). These receptors were obtained from an adult woman who had mild COVID-19 (a few samples of this study predate the infection). The sample titles of this study are shuffled in the database, so cell type and time point are left out; the donor was told from shared clones.

The rearrangement joins TRBV5-5 to TRBJ1-6, with 9 positions matching TRBD1. J gave up 8 bases and V 2 bases, and 5 bases lay outside the gene matches. CDR3 length: 15 residues. CDR1 and CDR2 (germline): SGHKS, YYEKEE (reference sequence). CDR3 region: CASSLWDRVYSPLHF. DNA of the CDR3: TGTGCCAGCAGCTTATGGGACAGGGTTTATTCACCCCTCCACTTT.

This sequence joins TRBV14 and TRBJ2-6, with 7 nucleotides matching TRBD1. Germline values: CDR1 SGHDN, CDR2 FVKESK. V was clipped by 4 bases and J by 4 bases; unmatched bases: 22. This CDR3 comprises 21 residues. The CDR3, as DNA: TGTGCCAGCAGCCTCACCCGTCTTATGACAGGGCCTGTCCGGGGGGCCAACGTCCTGACTTTC. Residues: CASSLTRLMTGPVRGANVLTF.

There are many counts of this clonotype. This chain links TRBV29-1 with TRBJ1-5, with D maybe TRBD1 (5 bases). The CDR3 runs to 13 residues. V was trimmed by 4 bases and J by 7 bases, leaving 14 bases between them. Germline CDR1 and CDR2: SQVTM and ANQGSEA. The CDR3 sequence: CSVGGSRYQPQHF. The CDR3 DNA is TGCAGCGTTGGGGGCAGCCGTTACCAGCCCCAGCATTTT.

The V call is TRBV5-1, the J call TRBJ2-3; D may be TRBD2 (6 bases). The CDR3 has 14 residues. Germline V lookup: CDR1 SGHRS, CDR2 YFSETQ. V was trimmed by 8 bases and J by 9 bases, leaving 22 bases between them. The CDR3 sequence: CASATDNARGTQYF. The CDR3 DNA is TGCGCCAGTGCGACAGATAACGCCCGGGGGACGCAGTATTTT.

The chain is built from TRBV5-1 and TRBJ1-1, with D perhaps TRBD1 (5 bases). The V end lost 1 base, the J end lost 1 base, and 17 bases lay between the germline ends. The CDR3 sequence is 17 residues long. Germline V gene lookup returns CDR1 SGHRS and CDR2 YFSETQ. CDR3 DNA: TGCGCCAGCAGCTTGTCAGCGGCACGGACACAGAACACTGAAGCTTTCTTT. It yields the protein CASSLSAARTQNTEAFF.

In the case of this clonotype: Relative to the germline gene, one junction end is altered; a read error may explain this. The J gene is TRBJ1-2, the V gene TRBV6-2 or TRBV6-3; D is unclear. The CDR3 is 13 amino acids. CDR1 MNHEY and CDR2 SVGEGT come from the germline V gene. In DNA form, the CDR3 reads TGTGCCAGCAGCCCCGGGCCCAACTCTGGCTACACCTTC. It translates to CASSPGPNSGYTF.

The chain joins TRBV4-1 to TRBJ1-1, with D possibly matching TRBD1 (6 bases). The germline V and J ends were trimmed by 3 bases and 4 bases, with 15 bases remaining between them. The CDR3 loop spans 15 amino acids. Germline V gene sequence: CDR1 MGHRA, CDR2 YSYEKL. Here the CDR3 reads CASSQGANLGTEAFF. The CDR3 bases are TGCGCCAGCAGCCAGGGGGCGAATTTAGGCACTGAAGCTTTCTTT.

In its sample, this clonotype was seen a few times. The chain links TRBV5-1 to TRBJ2-1; perhaps TRBD1 as D (5 bases). Trimming shortened V by 3 bases and J by 4 bases, and 11 bases separated the two germline ends. This CDR3 comprises 14 residues. Germline V gene data show CDR1 as SGHRS and CDR2 as YFSETQ. CDR3 residues: CASSSKDSYNEQFF. CDR3 sequence (DNA): TGCGCCAGCAGCTCAAAAGACAGTTACAATGAGCAGTTCTTC.